These 24 T cell receptor beta chains share one sample of origin, sequenced in a study of cytomegalovirus exposure and HLA in healthy donors. The PCR employed 60 Vbeta primers together with 13 Jbeta primers. The repertoire was sequenced with immunoSEQ multiplex PCR; TCRdb's copy has only in-frame clones and lacks some. Among tens of thousands of clones, roughly 74% were seen once, and the ten largest hold around 25%. Input material: PBMCs. The receptors here all came from a woman aged 40 to 50 in good health and CMV-seropositive.

The DNA for the CDR3 is TGCGCCAGCAGCTTGAGTCCCGACAGTTACAATGAGCAGTTCTTC. Protein: CASSLSPDSYNEQFF. V is TRBV5-1 and J is TRBJ2-1; D might be TRBD1 (5 bases). Germline loops: CDR1 SGHRS, CDR2 YFSETQ. This CDR3 spans 15 amino acids. V gave up 1 base and J gave up 4 bases, with 12 bases separating them. The complete variable domain, with remaining parts taken from reference TRBV5-1 and TRBJ2-1, reads KAGVTQTPRYLIKTRGQQVTLSCSPISGHRSVSWYQQTPGQGLQFLFEYFSETQRNKGNFPGRFSGRQFSNSRSEMNVSTLELGDSALYLCASSLSPDSYNEQFFGPGTRLTVL.

DNA of the CDR3: TGTGCCAGCAGAACCGGGACAGGAGCCTTCATGAACACTGAAGCTTTCTTT. It yields the protein CASRTGTGAFMNTEAFF. V usage is TRBV27 and J usage is TRBJ1-1; TRBD1 matches 8 bases. CDR1 is MNHEY, CDR2 SMNVEV, per germline (reference sequence). J lost 0 bases, V lost 6 bases, and 12 bases had no gene match. The CDR3 covers 17 residues.

This clone was seen only a few times. The V and J genes are TRBV4-1 and TRBJ2-7, with a tentative D call TRBD2 (5 bases). Trimming cost V 4 bases and J 6 bases, with 19 bases left between them. Germline CDR1 MGHRA, CDR2 YSYEKL. The CDR3 has 15 amino acids. The CDR3 DNA reads TGCGCCAGCAGCCCAACGACGGCTAGCAAGAGCGAGCAGTACTTC. Translation: CASSPTTASKSEQYF.

The chain joins TRBV2 to TRBJ2-3; D perhaps matches TRBD2 (5 bases). The germline V gene encodes CDR1 SNHLY and CDR2 FYNNEI. Trimming took off 2 bases at V and 1 base at J, with 7 bases between the two ends. The CDR3 length is 14 residues. The CDR3: CASSERRGTDTQYF. As DNA, the CDR3 is TGTGCCAGCAGTGAACGGCGGGGCACAGATACGCAGTATTTT.

The DNA for the CDR3 is TGTGCCAGTAGTGAAACGACAGGACACTCCTACGAGCAGTACTTC. This gives the protein CASSETTGHSYEQYF. The chain links TRBV19 to TRBJ2-7; maybe TRBD1 (6 bases). The CDR3 is 15 amino acids. V lost 5 bases and J 0 bases, leaving 14 bases between the germline ends. Germline CDR1 is LNHDA and CDR2 is SQIVND (reference sequence).

On this clone itself: The junction departs from germline at one end; a sequencing error may be responsible. This rearrangement joins TRBV7-9 to TRBJ2-7; tentative D call: TRBD2 (5 bases). Germline lookup yields CDR1 SEHNR and CDR2 FQNEAQ (reference sequence). The CDR3 extends over 14 amino acids. CDR3 in DNA: TGTTCCAGCAGCTTAGCTGCCCTTCGGGGCGAGCAGTACTTC. It is translated as CSSSLAALRGEQYF.

The V gene is TRBV14, the J gene TRBJ1-2; D might be TRBD1 (6 bases). This CDR3 is 15 amino acids long. CDR1 SGHDN and CDR2 FVKESK come from the germline V gene. V was trimmed by 2 bases and J by 2 bases, leaving 12 bases between them. CDR3 bases: TGTGCCAGCAGCCAAACGACAGGTTCGAACTATGGCTACACCTTC. Residues: CASSQTTGSNYGYTF.

This clone was recorded once. The chain joins TRBV4-2 to TRBJ2-3; TRBD2 might be the D (6 bases). The CDR3 runs to 15 residues. In germline, CDR1 is LGHNA, CDR2 YNFKEQ. The V gene lost 4 bases and the J gene lost 4 bases, with 15 bases spanning the gap. The CDR3 sequence: CASSPKASGSDTQYF. CDR3 nucleotides: TGTGCCAGCAGCCCAAAGGCGAGCGGGTCAGATACGCAGTATTTT.

The chain carries TRBV7-2 and TRBJ2-7; 10 nucleotides align to TRBD1. J gave up 6 bases and V 2 bases, and 7 bases lay outside the gene matches. Germline CDR1 is SGHTA and CDR2 is FQGNSA. The CDR3 runs 15 residues. The CDR3 DNA reads TGTGCCAGCAGCTTAAGCGGGACAGGGGCGAGCGAGCAGTACTTC. Translating it yields CASSLSGTGASEQYF.

The chain carries TRBV4-1 and TRBJ1-6, with D perhaps matching TRBD1 (5 bases). Per germline, CDR1 MGHRA and CDR2 YSYEKL. The CDR3 contains 15 residues. V lost 1 base and J lost 9, with 13 bases in between. The CDR3 region is CASSQAGLLGSPLHF. CDR3 sequence (DNA): TGCGCCAGCAGCCAAGCGGGACTGTTAGGTTCACCCCTCCACTTT.

The V gene is TRBV4-1, the J gene TRBJ2-1, with a tentative D call TRBD2 (6 bases). Germline-derived CDR1 and CDR2 are MGHRA and YSYEKL. This CDR3 has 14 residues. V was shortened by 5 bases and J by 8 bases, with 16 bases between the two germline ends. The CDR3 sequence is CASSSRDSQDEQFF. Here the CDR3 DNA reads TGCGCCAGCAGCTCCCGGGACTCTCAAGATGAGCAGTTCTTC.

This clone was observed a handful of times. The chain uses TRBV27 and TRBJ1-1, with unresolved D. The CDR3 length is 15 residues. In germline, CDR1 is MNHEY, CDR2 SMNVEV (reference sequence). The V end lost 3 bases, the J end lost 4 bases, and 15 bases lay between the germline ends. The DNA for the CDR3 is TGTGCCAGCAGTTTTAGGAGTATCTCGGGCACTGAAGCTTTCTTT. Translated, it gives CASSFRSISGTEAFF.

This sequence joins TRBV2 and TRBJ1-1, with a tentative D call TRBD1 (6 bases). V was shortened by 2 bases and J by 5 bases, with 12 bases between the two germline ends. Germline lookup yields CDR1 SNHLY and CDR2 FYNNEI. CDR3 size: 14 residues. The CDR3 sequence: CASSERGGRTEAFF. CDR3 nucleotide sequence: TGTGCCAGCAGTGAAAGGGGGGGTAGGACTGAAGCTTTCTTT.

This chain uses TRBV5-8 with TRBJ2-7; a possible D gene is TRBD2 (6 bases). This CDR3 region has 13 residues. CDR1 is SGHTS and CDR2 is YDEGEE in the germline V gene. The ends were cut back, 1 base at V and 5 bases at J, with 10 bases in the middle. CDR3 in amino acids: CASSLQGGHEQYF. The CDR3 DNA follows: TGTGCCAGCAGCTTGCAGGGAGGCCACGAGCAGTACTTC.

In its sample, this clone was seen once. V is TRBV27 and J is TRBJ2-3, with 7 bases that match TRBD1. V lost 4 bases to trimming and J lost 7 bases; unmatched junction nucleotides: 8. Looked up from germline, CDR1 is MNHEY and CDR2 is SMNVEV (reference sequence). The CDR3 runs 14 residues. Here the CDR3 reads CASSSRQGGNTQYF. The CDR3 DNA reads as TGTGCCAGCAGTTCCCGACAGGGTGGGAATACGCAGTATTTT.

The chain carries TRBV5-1 and TRBJ2-1; 7 nucleotides agree with TRBD2. This CDR3 comprises 14 residues. Trimming cost V 5 bases and J 7 bases; bases outside gene matches: 9. Germline CDR1 reads SGHRS; CDR2 reads YFSETQ. The CDR3 protein is CASSWGGLGNEQFF. For the CDR3, the DNA is TGCGCCAGCAGTTGGGGGGGGTTAGGAAATGAGCAGTTCTTC.

This clone was detected a few times. The rearrangement joins TRBV5-4 to TRBJ2-2; D may be TRBD2 (6 bases). Germline lookup yields CDR1 SGHNT and CDR2 YYREEE (reference sequence). Trimming cost V 5 bases and J 6 bases, with 11 bases left between them. CDR3 length: 13 amino acids. In DNA, the CDR3 is TGTGCCAGCAGGTCGACGGGGGCCGGGGAGCTGTTTTTT. Protein sequence: CASRSTGAGELFF. Supplemented by reference TRBV5-4 and TRBJ2-2, the full variable domain reads ETGVTQSPTHLIKTRGQQVTLRCSSQSGHNTVSWYQQALGQGPQFIFQYYREEENGRGNFPPRFSGLQFPNYSSELNVNALELDDSALYLCASRSTGAGELFFGEGSRLTVL.

This clone came up a few times. The rearrangement links TRBV5-1 to TRBJ2-3; 13 bases match TRBD2. V lost 2 bases and J lost 3; bases outside the gene matches: 9. Looked up from germline, CDR1 is SGHRS and CDR2 is YFSETQ. This CDR3 has 18 amino acids. CDR3 coding DNA: TGCGCCAGCAGCTTCAGGACTAGCGGGGGCACGGGGACAGATACGCAGTATTTT. It specifies CASSFRTSGGTGTDTQYF.

The rearrangement uses TRBV2 and TRBJ2-7; D ambiguous. The CDR3 sequence is 12 residues long. CDR1 is SNHLY, CDR2 FYNNEI, per germline. Trimming cost V 8 bases and J 3 bases, with 11 bases left between them. The CDR3 region is CASQAANYEQYF. For the CDR3, the DNA is TGTGCCAGCCAAGCTGCCAACTACGAGCAGTACTTC.

The chain uses TRBV18 and TRBJ1-2; D remains unclear. This CDR3 comprises 15 residues. The germline V gene encodes CDR1 KGHSH and CDR2 LQKENI. The V end lost 4 bases, the J end lost 5 bases, and 17 bases lay between the germline ends. The CDR3 here is CASSRGVDQEYGYTF. The CDR3 nucleotides read TGTGCCAGCTCACGCGGGGTTGATCAGGAGTATGGCTACACCTTC.

The rearrangement joins TRBV30 to TRBJ1-4; 7 bases line up with TRBD1. Germline CDR1 GTSNPN, CDR2 SVGIG (reference sequence). The CDR3 covers 15 residues. V shed 4 bases, J shed 5 bases, and the junction held 10 bases outside the gene matches. CDR3 nucleotides: TGTGCCTGGATTTACTCCGGGACAGTAAATGAAAAACTGTTTTTT. Translated, it gives CAWIYSGTVNEKLFF.

Concerning this clone: Relative to the germline gene, one junction end is altered; a read error may explain this. DNA for the CDR3: TGTTCCAGCAGCTTCTCGGGAGAGCCTAATGAAAAACTGTTTTTT. Amino acids: CSSSFSGEPNEKLFF. The chain links TRBV7-9 to TRBJ1-4, with D hard to call. The CDR3 is made up of 15 amino acids. Germline CDR1 and CDR2: SEHNR and FQNEAQ (reference sequence).

The chain has TRBV5-1 and TRBJ2-3, with D tentatively TRBD2 (6 bases). The germline V and J ends were trimmed by 4 bases and 2 bases, with 17 bases remaining between them. This CDR3 is 16 amino acids long. Germline V gene lookup returns CDR1 SGHRS and CDR2 YFSETQ. The CDR3 spells CASSPGTATSTDTQYF. CDR3 nucleotides: TGCGCCAGCAGCCCGGGGACTGCAACTTCCACAGATACGCAGTATTTT.

The CDR3 reads CASSNLGTSRNEQFF. The CDR3 DNA is TGTGCCAGTAGTAATCTCGGGACTAGCAGGAATGAGCAGTTCTTC. The gene calls are TRBV19 and TRBJ2-1; 9 nucleotides line up with TRBD2. The CDR3 spans 15 residues. Germline V lookup: CDR1 LNHDA, CDR2 SQIVND (reference sequence). V was clipped by 4 bases and J by 7 bases; unmatched bases: 8.